This T cell receptor beta chain was recovered during a study of OX40 agonist ivuxolimab in advanced cancers. Overall study: Prior checkpoint blockade (anti-PD-1, anti-PD-L1 or anti-CTLA-4) was permitted; under 50% had it.

CDR1 is LNHDA and CDR2 is SQIVND in the germline V gene (reference sequence). With 7 bases removed from V and 0 bases from J, the gap between germline ends came to 7 bases. This CDR3 region has 13 residues. Libraries were prepared by immunoSEQ multiplex PCR; TCRdb keeps only in-frame clonotypes and omits some of them. The sample holds around 89,000 clones; roughly 93% are singletons and the top ten take 0.7% to 0.9%. This TCR was recovered from an adult with an advanced solid tumor such as melanoma, head and neck, liver or kidney cancer. The chain has TRBV19 and TRBJ2-1; D remains ambiguous. This specimen was CD4+ or CD8+ T cells sorted from blood, taken in a trial of the OX40 agonist ivuxolimab. The CDR3 protein is CASKESSYNEQFF. In nucleotides, the CDR3 is TGTGCCAGTAAGGAGAGCTCCTACAATGAGCAGTTCTTC.